Below are 7 T cell receptor beta chains sequenced from a single sample in a study of T cell repertoires in cytomegalovirus infection. TCRdb reprocessed the reads via MiXCR and lists one record per CDR3 protein. The top ten clones hold 70% to 90% of a sample with roughly 49,000 distinct CDR3 sequences, roughly 22% of them seen once. The antigens for these receptors are not known. The specimen comprised CD8+ T cells from cultured PBMCs, sampled from culture after CMV antigen stimulation. These receptors came from a human donor in good health (CMV status not recorded). Some clones in this sample may be carry-over from other donors' samples.

The chain joins TRBV27 to TRBJ2-1, with D unclear. The CDR3 has 16 amino acids. Germline lookup yields CDR1 MNHEY and CDR2 SMNVEV (reference sequence). Between the trimmed V and J ends, which lost 3 bases and 0 bases, there was a span of 12 bases. CDR3 amino acids: CASSLSLRSSYNEQFF. The CDR3 DNA is TGTGCCAGCAGTTTGTCTCTGCGGAGCTCCTACAATGAGCAGTTCTTC.

This clonotype has a handful of counts. The J gene is TRBJ1-6, the V gene TRBV7-8; D is perhaps TRBD1 (5 bases). The germline CDR1 and CDR2 sequences are SGHVS and FQNEAQ. This CDR3 comprises 18 residues. The V end was cut by 2 bases, the J end by 6 bases, with 20 bases between. The CDR3 sequence is CASSLWGEARVRNSPLHF. CDR3 coding DNA: TGTGCCAGCAGCTTATGGGGAGAGGCCAGGGTTCGTAATTCACCCCTCCACTTT.

J is TRBJ2-2 and V is TRBV5-1; unclear D gene. The CDR3 covers 13 residues. Germline CDR1 reads SGHRS; CDR2 reads YFSETQ. V dropped 3 bases and J dropped 7 bases, with 10 bases sitting between them. The CDR3 DNA reads TGCGCCAGCAGCTCGGACCTTGACGGGGAGCTGTTTTTT. Its protein product is CASSSDLDGELFF.

The CDR3 sequence is CASSGRESGANVLTF. Written as DNA, the CDR3 is TGTGCCAGCAGTGGGAGGGAGTCTGGGGCCAACGTCCTGACTTTC. The rearrangement links TRBV12-3 or TRBV12-4 to TRBJ2-6, with TRBD2 matching 7 bases. V was pared by 5 bases and J by 1 base, with 2 bases of the junction left unmatched. CDR3 length: 15 amino acids.

This clonotype has more than one count but fewer than ten. The chain couples TRBV12-3 or TRBV12-4 to TRBJ1-1; D perhaps matches TRBD1 (6 bases). The CDR3 spans 14 residues. The V end was cut by 8 bases, the J end by 3 bases, with 16 bases between. The CDR3 sequence is CASSRTGRDTEAFF. Written as DNA, the CDR3 is TGTGCCAGCTCCCGTACAGGGCGGGACACTGAAGCTTTCTTT.

This sequence joins TRBV14 and TRBJ2-7; possibly TRBD1 for D (5 bases). Germline CDR1 and CDR2: SGHDN and FVKESK. With 1 base removed from V and 3 bases from J, the gap between germline ends came to 10 bases. This CDR3 contains 14 residues. This CDR3 is CASSQVRGNYEQYF. Written as DNA, the CDR3 is TGTGCCAGCAGCCAAGTAAGGGGAAACTACGAGCAGTACTTC.

In this sample, this clonotype turned up a few times. The V call is TRBV27, the J call TRBJ1-5, with 9 bases identical to TRBD1. Germline CDR1 and CDR2: MNHEY and SMNVEV (reference sequence). The CDR3 is made up of 16 amino acids. The V gene end was trimmed by 0 bases and the J gene end by 5 bases; junction bases not matched to a gene: 5. The CDR3 loop is CASSLSGTGTYQPQHF. The CDR3 bases are TGTGCCAGCAGTTTATCGGGGACAGGGACTTATCAGCCCCAGCATTTT.